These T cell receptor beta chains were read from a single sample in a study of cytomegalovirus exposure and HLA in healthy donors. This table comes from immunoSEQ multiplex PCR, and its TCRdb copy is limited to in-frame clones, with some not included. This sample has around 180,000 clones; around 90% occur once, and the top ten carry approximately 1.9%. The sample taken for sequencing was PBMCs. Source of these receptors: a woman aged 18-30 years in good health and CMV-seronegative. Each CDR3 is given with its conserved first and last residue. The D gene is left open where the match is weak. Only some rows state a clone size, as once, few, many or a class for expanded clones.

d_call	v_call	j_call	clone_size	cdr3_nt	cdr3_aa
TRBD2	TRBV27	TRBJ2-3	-	TGTGCCAGCAGGCGGAGGCGGGGGACCCCAGATACGCAGTATTTT	CASRRRRGTPDTQYF
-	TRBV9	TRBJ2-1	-	TGTGCCAGCAGCGTAGAGGGAGTCTACAATGAGCAGTTCTTC	CASSVEGVYNEQFF
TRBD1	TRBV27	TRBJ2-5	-	TGTGCCAGCAGTTGGACCCGGACAGGGCGGGAGACCCAGTACTTC	CASSWTRTGRETQYF
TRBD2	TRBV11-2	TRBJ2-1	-	TGTGCCAGCAGCTCCCTAGCGGGTCCCTACAATGAGCAGTTCTTC	CASSSLAGPYNEQFF
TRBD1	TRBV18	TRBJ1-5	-	TGTGCCAGCTCACGGACAGGGCCCAGCAATCAGCCCCAGCATTTT	CASSRTGPSNQPQHF
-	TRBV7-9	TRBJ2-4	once	TGTGCCAGCAGCTTAGTGGGGCAGGGGGGTACCAAAAACATTCAGTACTTC	CASSLVGQGGTKNIQYF
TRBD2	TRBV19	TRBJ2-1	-	TGTGCCAGTAGTATTTTTGGGACTAGCTATGAGCAGTTCTTC	CASSIFGTSYEQFF
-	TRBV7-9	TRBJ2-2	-	TGTGCCAGCAGCTATGGCACCTCGGGTACCGGGGAGCTGTTTTTT	CASSYGTSGTGELFF
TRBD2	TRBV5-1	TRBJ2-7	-	TGCGCCAGCAGCTTGGCTAGCGGGACGTACGAGCAGTACTTC	CASSLASGTYEQYF
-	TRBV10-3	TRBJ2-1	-	TGTGCCATCAGTCCTCCTTTGTTCTTC	CAISPPLFF
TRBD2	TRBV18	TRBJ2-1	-	TGTGCCAGCTCACCACGTGGGGTGACTAGCGGGAGATCCTCCTACAATGAGCAGTTCTTC	CASSPRGVTSGRSSYNEQFF
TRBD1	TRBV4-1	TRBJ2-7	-	TGCGCCAGCAGCCAAGACCACAGGGGACCCTCCTACGAGCAGTACTTC	CASSQDHRGPSYEQYF
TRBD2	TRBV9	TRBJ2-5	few	TGTGCCAGCAGCGGGGGACTAGCGGGGAAAACACGGCAAGAGACCCAGTACTTC	CASSGGLAGKTRQETQYF
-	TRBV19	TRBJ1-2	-	TGTGCCAGTAGTGTGGCGGGCTATGGCTACACCTTC	CASSVAGYGYTF
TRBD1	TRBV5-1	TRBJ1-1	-	TGCGCCAGCAGAGGGGGACAGGGGTTGAGCACTGAAGCTTTCTTT	CASRGGQGLSTEAFF
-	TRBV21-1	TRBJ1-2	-	TGTGCCAGCAACGGACGACAGGGGGCAGGGGGCTACACCTTC	CASNGRQGAGGYTF
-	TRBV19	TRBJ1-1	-	TGTGCCAGTAGTGTGGGACTCCGAGGGAACACTGAAGCTTTCTTT	CASSVGLRGNTEAFF
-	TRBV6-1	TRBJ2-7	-	TGTGCCAGCAGGGCGGGACAGCACTCCTACGAGCAGTACTTC	CASRAGQHSYEQYF
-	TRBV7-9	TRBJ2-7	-	TGTGCCAGCAGCCAACTAGGACCGTACGAGCAGTACTTC	CASSQLGPYEQYF
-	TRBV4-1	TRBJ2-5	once	TGCGCCAACAGCCAAGAGTTCGGTAGACAGGTAGAGACCCAGTACTTC	CANSQEFGRQVETQYF
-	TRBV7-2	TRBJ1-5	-	TGTGCCAGCAGCTTATTAAATCAGCCCCAGCATTTT	CASSLLNQPQHF
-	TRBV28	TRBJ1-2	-	TGTGCCAGCAGTTCCCCTGGAGGGAATAACTATGGCTACACCTTC	CASSSPGGNNYGYTF
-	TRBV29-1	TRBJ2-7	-	TGCAGCGCCCGGGTGGCGTGCGAGCAGTACTTC	CSARVACEQYF
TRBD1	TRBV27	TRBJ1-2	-	TGTGCCAGCACGCTTTCCGGGACAGGGGGGGGTGGCTACACCTTC	CASTLSGTGGGGYTF
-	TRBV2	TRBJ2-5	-	TGTGCCAGCAGTGGAGACAGGACCCAAGAGACCCAGTACTTC	CASSGDRTQETQYF
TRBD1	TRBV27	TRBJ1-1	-	TGTGCCAGCAGACCGGGACAGGGGGCGCCTGGTGAATGGACTGAAGCTTTCTTT	CASRPGQGAPGEWTEAFF
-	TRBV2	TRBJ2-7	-	TGTGCCAGCAACCCCTTCCGGGACAACTACGAGCAGTACTTC	CASNPFRDNYEQYF